Following are 27 T cell receptor beta chains from one sample sequenced in a study of long-term antiretroviral therapy in people with HIV. Investigators performed immunoSEQ version v3.0 at survey level. Profiling relied on immunoSEQ multiplex PCR, and the TCRdb table lists in-frame clones only, not all of them. Counted here are fewer than 35,000 clones, roughly 80% occurring once; the ten biggest clones make up around 7.5%. The sequenced sample was unsorted PBMCs, obtained 2 years after starting antiretroviral therapy. The receptors were gathered from a woman between 50 and 59 years old with HIV.

This chain connects TRBV7-9 to TRBJ1-1; D is unresolved. Trimming took 4 bases from V and 0 from J, leaving 15 bases between them. The CDR3 runs to 16 residues. Germline-derived CDR1 and CDR2 are SEHNR and FQNEAQ (reference sequence). CDR3 region: CASSSTTVGMNTEAFF. The CDR3 coding sequence is TGTGCCAGCAGCTCGACCACGGTGGGAATGAACACTGAAGCTTTCTTT.

This sequence joins TRBV5-5 and TRBJ1-1, with no clear D. This CDR3 comprises 13 residues. V was cut by 6 bases and J by 3 bases, with 12 bases left in between. Germline lookup yields CDR1 SGHKS and CDR2 YYEKEE (reference sequence). CDR3 loop: CASTNRAYTEAFF. DNA for the CDR3: TGTGCCAGCACCAATAGGGCCTACACTGAAGCTTTCTTT.

The chain carries TRBV11-2 and TRBJ1-1; D gene uncertain. The CDR3 loop spans 12 amino acids. The V end was cut by 1 base, the J end by 8 bases, with 8 bases between. Germline CDR1 is SGHAT and CDR2 is FQNNGV. The CDR3 DNA is TGTGCCAGCAGCTTAGCACGGTTCGAAGCTTTCTTT. This gives the protein CASSLARFEAFF. Full variable domain (outside the CDR3, taken from reference TRBV11-2 and TRBJ1-1): EAGVAQSPRYKIIEKRQSVAFWCNPISGHATLYWYQQILGQGPKLLIQFQNNGVVDDSQLPKDRFSAERLKGVDSTLKIQPAKLEDSAVYLCASSLARFEAFFGQGTRLTVV.

The V gene is TRBV13, the J gene TRBJ2-2; 12 bases match TRBD1. CDR3 length equals 16 residues. Per germline, CDR1 PRHDT and CDR2 FYEKMQ (reference sequence). V was pared by 5 bases and J by 7 bases, with 8 bases of the junction left unmatched. The CDR3 loop is CASSVTGTGGVGELFF. The CDR3 coding sequence is TGTGCCAGCAGCGTAACCGGGACAGGGGGCGTCGGGGAGCTGTTTTTT.

V usage is TRBV11-2 and J usage is TRBJ2-3, with a tentative D call TRBD2 (6 bases). From germline, CDR1 is SGHAT and CDR2 FQNNGV. The CDR3 is 13 residues long. The V gene lost 5 bases and the J gene lost 4 bases, with 10 bases spanning the gap. This chain's CDR3 is CASSPGDADTQYF. CDR3 DNA sequence: TGTGCCAGCAGCCCGGGGGACGCAGATACGCAGTATTTT.

The chain links TRBV12-5 to TRBJ2-3; D remains unclear. V lost 5 bases and J 4 bases, leaving 16 bases between the germline ends. The CDR3 sequence is 15 residues long. Germline CDR1 LGHNT, CDR2 FRNRAP. DNA of the CDR3: TGTGCTAGTGGTCTGGGCCCCTCCTCGGCAGATACGCAGTATTTT. Residues: CASGLGPSSADTQYF.

The J gene is TRBJ1-4, the V gene TRBV18; 10 nucleotides match TRBD1. This CDR3 contains 14 residues. Germline CDR1 reads KGHSH; CDR2 reads LQKENI. V was pared by 6 bases and J by 6 bases, with 4 bases of the junction left unmatched. This CDR3 is CASSLGTGDEKLFF. In DNA form, the CDR3 reads TGTGCCAGCTCCCTCGGGACAGGGGATGAAAAACTGTTTTTT.

The chain combines TRBV5-4 with TRBJ2-2; 7 bases agree with TRBD2. Germline V gene data show CDR1 as SGHNT and CDR2 as YYREEE (reference sequence). The CDR3 has 15 residues. With 2 bases clipped from V and 5 bases from J, the junction kept 6 bases outside the gene matches. CDR3 residues: CASSFRGVGTGELFF. The CDR3 DNA follows: TGTGCCAGCAGCTTTCGGGGGGTCGGGACCGGGGAGCTGTTTTTT.

V usage is TRBV28 and J usage is TRBJ1-6; TRBD1 matches at 9 bases. CDR1 is MDHEN and CDR2 is SYDVKM in the germline V gene. V lost 4 bases to trimming and J lost 3 bases; unmatched junction nucleotides: 7. This CDR3 comprises 17 residues. DNA for the CDR3: TGTGCCAGCAGTTCAGGGGACAGGGAAAGCTATAATTCACCCCTCCACTTT. Encoded protein: CASSSGDRESYNSPLHF.

This chain's CDR3 is CAWSGRNNEKLFF. CDR3 coding DNA: TGTGCCTGGAGTGGGCGGAATAATGAAAAACTGTTTTTT. The J gene is TRBJ1-4, the V gene TRBV30; D is unresolved. Trimming left V 1 base short and J 4 bases short, with 7 bases between. CDR1 GTSNPN and CDR2 SVGIG come from the germline V gene (reference sequence). This CDR3 comprises 13 residues. The full variable domain, completed using reference TRBV30 and TRBJ1-4, is SQTIHQWPATLVQPVGSPLSLECTVEGTSNPNLYWYRQAAGRGLQLLFYSVGIGQISSEVPQNLSASRPQDRQFILSSKKLLLSDSGFYLCAWSGRNNEKLFFGSGTQLSVL.

The V gene is TRBV18, the J gene TRBJ2-5; 10 nucleotides match TRBD2. CDR1 is KGHSH, CDR2 LQKENI, per germline. J lost 3 bases, V lost 1 base, and 2 bases had no gene match. This CDR3 is built from 15 residues. CDR3: CASSPQRGGEETQYF. Here the CDR3 DNA reads TGTGCCAGCTCACCACAGCGGGGGGGTGAAGAGACCCAGTACTTC.

This clone is termed medium-sized (0.01 to 0.1%). The CDR3 protein is CASSQDLGGADNEQFF. In DNA form, the CDR3 reads TGCGCCAGCAGCCAAGATTTGGGGGGGGCCGACAATGAGCAGTTCTTC. The rearrangement uses TRBV4-1 and TRBJ2-1; a possible D gene is TRBD2 (7 bases). The germline V gene encodes CDR1 MGHRA and CDR2 YSYEKL. Trimming took off 0 bases at V and 5 bases at J, with 14 bases between the two ends. The CDR3 is 16 amino acids.

The V and J genes are TRBV5-1 and TRBJ2-7; 10 bases map to TRBD1. The germline V gene has CDR1 SGHRS and CDR2 YFSETQ. The V gene end was trimmed by 1 base and the J gene end by 3 bases; junction bases not matched to a gene: 7. The CDR3 sequence is 16 residues long. In DNA form, the CDR3 reads TGCGCCAGCAGCTTGTCGCCCGGGACAGGGGTCTACGAGCAGTACTTC. It codes for CASSLSPGTGVYEQYF.

This chain joins TRBV11-2 and TRBJ2-4, with D possibly being TRBD1 (5 bases). This CDR3 is built from 14 residues. The germline V gene has CDR1 SGHAT and CDR2 FQNNGV. V dropped 1 base and J dropped 9 bases, with 13 bases sitting between them. The CDR3, as DNA: TGTGCCAGCAGCTTAGTAGGGGCTCAAGGCATTCAGTACTTC. The encoded protein is CASSLVGAQGIQYF.

This chain links TRBV5-1 with TRBJ1-2; D is ambiguous. CDR1 SGHRS and CDR2 YFSETQ come from the germline V gene. The CDR3 extends over 11 amino acids. V was clipped by 9 bases and J by 2 bases, with 8 bases between them. In DNA, the CDR3 is TGCGCCACCGGCGACAACTATGGCTACACCTTC. Amino acid sequence: CATGDNYGYTF. Full variable domain (rest looked up from reference TRBV5-1 and TRBJ1-2): KAGVTQTPRYLIKTRGQQVTLSCSPISGHRSVSWYQQTPGQGLQFLFEYFSETQRNKGNFPGRFSGRQFSNSRSEMNVSTLELGDSALYLCATGDNYGYTFGSGTRLTVV.

For the CDR3, the DNA is TGCAGCGTTGATGCGGGGCCAGGGTGGGGGGATACGCAGTATTTT. Amino acids: CSVDAGPGWGDTQYF. The chain couples TRBV29-1 to TRBJ2-3; a possible D gene is TRBD2 (6 bases). Germline lookup yields CDR1 SQVTM and CDR2 ANQGSEA. The V and J ends lost 3 bases and 6 bases respectively, with 19 bases between them. The CDR3 consists of 15 residues.

J is TRBJ2-7 and V is TRBV11-2, with D possibly being TRBD2 (5 bases). With 2 bases removed from V and 3 bases from J, the gap between germline ends came to 11 bases. This CDR3 has 14 amino acids. Looked up from germline, CDR1 is SGHAT and CDR2 is FQNNGV. CDR3 protein: CASSLYSGDYEQYF. CDR3 sequence (DNA): TGTGCCAGCAGCTTATATTCCGGGGACTACGAGCAGTACTTC.

V and J are TRBV11-2 and TRBJ1-1; possibly TRBD1 for D (5 bases). Between the trimmed V and J ends, which lost 4 bases and 3 bases, there was a span of 27 bases. This CDR3 spans 19 amino acids. Germline-derived CDR1 and CDR2 are SGHAT and FQNNGV. The CDR3 DNA follows: TGTGCCAGCAGCTCCCGGTGGGGAGTAACCGGGACGAAGTACACTGAAGCTTTCTTT. This translates into CASSSRWGVTGTKYTEAFF.

The V call is TRBV2, the J call TRBJ1-6; TRBD1 aligns across 10 bases. This CDR3 has 17 amino acids. CDR1 and CDR2 (germline): SNHLY, FYNNEI. J was trimmed by 1 base and V by 5 bases; bases with no gene match: 5. This CDR3 reads CASSHRDRGSYNSPLHF. The CDR3 DNA reads TGTGCCAGCAGTCACCGGGACAGGGGTTCCTATAATTCACCCCTCCACTTT.

As DNA, the CDR3 is TGTGCCAGCAGCCCGCCGGAGGGAACAGATACGCAGTATTTT. Its translation is CASSPPEGTDTQYF. This sequence joins TRBV9 and TRBJ2-3; tentatively, D is TRBD2 (6 bases). Trimming left V 4 bases short and J 3 bases short, with 12 bases between. The CDR3 length is 14 residues. Germline V gives CDR1 SGDLS, CDR2 YYNGEE.

V is TRBV5-1 and J is TRBJ2-1; 11 bases are shared with TRBD1. The CDR3 contains 15 residues. CDR1 SGHRS and CDR2 YFSETQ come from the germline V gene. With V trimmed by 4 bases and J by 3 bases, 3 bases remained unmatched. The CDR3 reads CASSPGQGDYNEQFF. CDR3 DNA: TGCGCCAGCAGCCCGGGACAGGGGGACTACAATGAGCAGTTCTTC.

The chain carries TRBV30 and TRBJ1-4; D not certain. Trimming took off 2 bases at V and 8 bases at J, with 12 bases between the two ends. Germline CDR1 GTSNPN, CDR2 SVGIG (reference sequence). The CDR3 runs to 13 residues. The CDR3 here is CAWSLGGREKLFF. DNA for the CDR3: TGTGCCTGGAGTCTTGGAGGAAGGGAAAAACTGTTTTTT.

The chain combines TRBV6-5 with TRBJ1-2; D perhaps matches TRBD1 (6 bases). The V gene lost 5 bases and the J gene lost 5 bases, with 18 bases spanning the gap. This CDR3 is built from 15 residues. Germline V gene sequence: CDR1 MNHEY, CDR2 SVGAGI. The CDR3 nucleotides are TGTGCCAGCAGTCTCAATACCGGGACAAGTTATGGCTACACCTTC. Translating it yields CASSLNTGTSYGYTF.

This clone was seen only once. The V gene is TRBV7-6, the J gene TRBJ2-1, with 8 bases aligning to TRBD2. Germline lookup yields CDR1 SGHVS and CDR2 FNYEAQ. V was pared by 5 bases and J by 4 bases, with 7 bases of the junction left unmatched. The CDR3 runs to 15 residues. CDR3 DNA: TGTGCCAGCAGCAACAGCGGGGGCTATTACAATGAGCAGTTCTTC. Amino acid sequence: CASSNSGGYYNEQFF.

This rearrangement joins TRBV6-6 to TRBJ1-5; perhaps TRBD1 as D (5 bases). This CDR3 region has 13 residues. Germline values: CDR1 MNHNY, CDR2 SVGAGI (reference sequence). The V and J ends lost 5 bases and 5 bases respectively, with 10 bases between them. The DNA of the CDR3 is TGTGCCAGCAGTGTGGGGCACGATCAGCCCCAGCATTTT. It is translated as CASSVGHDQPQHF.

The V gene is TRBV19, the J gene TRBJ1-6; D is ambiguous. Germline V lookup: CDR1 LNHDA, CDR2 SQIVND (reference sequence). V shed 7 bases and J shed 7 bases, with 11 bases lying between them. The CDR3 has 13 amino acids. CDR3 DNA: TGTGCCAGTACCGGACGCTTAAATTCACCCCTCCACTTT. Translating it yields CASTGRLNSPLHF.

The chain recombines TRBV11-2 with TRBJ1-5, with D possibly TRBD1 on 5 matching bases. The V end lost 0 bases, the J end lost 1 base, and 10 bases lay between the germline ends. Germline assignment: CDR1 SGHAT and CDR2 FQNNGV. The CDR3 length is 16 residues. The CDR3 here is CASSLDGGISNQPQHF. In DNA form, the CDR3 reads TGTGCCAGCAGCTTAGATGGGGGGATCAGCAATCAGCCCCAGCATTTT.